This paragraph covers one T cell receptor (beta chain) sequence. Its cognate antigen is unknown. The entry originates in a study of cytomegalovirus exposure and HLA in healthy donors. The study, taken as a whole, reports: Earlier analysis found most TCR beta V segments productive about 87% or about 30% of the time. Apparent HLA restriction characterized most CMV-associated TCR beta chains in a later analysis. TCR beta V- and J-gene trimming was later associated with a missense DCLRE1C variant. Cytomegalovirus status was reportedly diagnosed by the classifier with high specificity and sensitivity.

PCR employed 60 Vbeta and 13 Jbeta primers. Data came from immunoSEQ multiplex PCR; TCRdb stores just in-frame clones and leaves some out. The sample consists of under 170,000 clones, about 85% of them appearing once. The germline V gene has CDR1 LGHNA and CDR2 YSLEER. Trimming removed 1 base from V and 3 bases from J, with 15 bases in between. This CDR3 spans 17 amino acids. Sequencing input: PBMCs. This sequence originates from a human donor in good health. This chain joins TRBV4-3 and TRBJ2-2, with D possibly TRBD2 on 5 matching bases. In nucleotides, the CDR3 is TGCGCCAGCAGCCAAGGAGGTCGGAGCGGTTACACCGGGGAGCTGTTTTTT. Translated: CASSQGGRSGYTGELFF.